The next 3 T cell receptor beta chains were all read from a single sample in a study of blood T cell repertoires in COVID-19. The method was immunoSEQ multiplex PCR; TCRdb's version includes in-frame clones alone and lacks a portion of them. Of some 460,000 clones listed, 87% are singletons. The sequenced sample consisted of PBMCs or T cells enriched from blood (not recorded which). All receptors derive from a woman aged 18-30 years who had recovered from COVID-19.

The chain recombines TRBV4-2 with TRBJ2-3; 8 nucleotides agree with TRBD2. With 1 base clipped from V and 0 bases from J, the junction kept 6 bases outside the gene matches. The CDR3 spans 17 residues. Germline V lookup: CDR1 LGHNA, CDR2 YNFKEQ. The CDR3 protein is CASSQVTSGGSTDTQYF. CDR3 in DNA: TGTGCCAGCAGCCAAGTGACGAGCGGGGGCAGCACAGATACGCAGTATTTT.

Here the CDR3 reads CASSYSRTGAYTEAFF. CDR3 bases: TGTGCCAGCAGTTACTCCCGGACAGGGGCTTACACTGAAGCTTTCTTT. V is TRBV6-5 and J is TRBJ1-1, with 9 positions matching TRBD1. The junction had 5 bases not matched to a gene; V was cut back by 0 bases and J by 3 bases. Germline V gene sequence: CDR1 MNHEY, CDR2 SVGAGI. The length of the CDR3 is 16 residues.

This chain joins TRBV12-3 or TRBV12-4 and TRBJ1-4; 9 bases are a match to TRBD1. J gave up 11 bases and V 3 bases, and 4 bases lay outside the gene matches. The CDR3 extends over 13 amino acids. The chain's CDR3 is CASSLGTGIKLFF. The DNA for the CDR3 is TGTGCCAGCAGTTTGGGGACAGGGATTAAACTGTTTTTT.